These 11 T cell receptor beta chains share one sample of origin, sequenced in a study of blood T cell repertoires in COVID-19. The assay was immunoSEQ multiplex PCR, and TCRdb's table has in-frame clones only and misses some. The sample shows approximately 220,000 clones, roughly nine tenths of them seen only once. The sequencing sample was made of peripheral blood. The receptors derive from a woman aged 45-60 years with acute or convalescent COVID-19.

The chain joins TRBV7-9 to TRBJ2-1, with a weak D call TRBD1 (6 bases). Trimming pared 4 bases from V and 6 bases from J, leaving 19 bases between. The CDR3 has 16 amino acids. The germline V gene encodes CDR1 SEHNR and CDR2 FQNEAQ (reference sequence). This CDR3 is CASSSDTGKGRNEQFF. The DNA for the CDR3 is TGTGCCAGCAGCTCCGACACAGGGAAGGGGCGCAATGAGCAGTTCTTC.

The chain employs TRBV7-2 and TRBJ2-3; the D gene is possibly TRBD2 (5 bases). CDR1 is SGHTA, CDR2 FQGNSA, per germline. The V and J ends lost 6 bases and 10 bases respectively, with 14 bases between them. The CDR3 sequence is 12 residues long. CDR3 sequence: CASRPDGRAQYF. The CDR3 nucleotides are TGTGCCAGCAGGCCCGACGGGCGGGCGCAGTATTTT.

The V and J genes are TRBV4-2 and TRBJ2-7; possibly TRBD1 for D (6 bases). The germline gives CDR1 LGHNA, CDR2 YNFKEQ. The CDR3 length is 16 residues. Trimming pared 1 base from V and 2 bases from J, leaving 15 bases between. CDR3 region: CASSQALGASPYEQYF. The CDR3 DNA reads as TGTGCCAGCAGCCAAGCGTTGGGGGCGTCACCCTACGAGCAGTACTTC.

The chain recombines TRBV19 with TRBJ2-2; a possible D gene is TRBD1 (6 bases). This CDR3 comprises 18 residues. V shed 0 bases and J shed 0 bases, with 14 bases lying between them. Germline CDR1 reads LNHDA; CDR2 reads SQIVND (reference sequence). The CDR3, as DNA: TGTGCCAGTAGTATAGATCGAGACAGGACCACGAACACCGGGGAGCTGTTTTTT. Its translation: CASSIDRDRTTNTGELFF.

V usage is TRBV18 and J usage is TRBJ2-3, with 8 bases lining up with TRBD2. J was trimmed by 2 bases and V by 2 bases; bases with no gene match: 6. Germline V lookup: CDR1 KGHSH, CDR2 LQKENI. The CDR3 loop spans 16 amino acids. The CDR3 DNA follows: TGTGCCAGCTCACCAGGACTAGCACGGTTCACAGATACGCAGTATTTT. As protein: CASSPGLARFTDTQYF.

The rearrangement uses TRBV6-2 or TRBV6-3 and TRBJ2-5, with D perhaps TRBD1 (6 bases). V lost 0 bases to trimming and J lost 3 bases, with 11 bases between them. Germline CDR1 MNHEY, CDR2 SVGEGT. This CDR3 spans 15 amino acids. CDR3 region: CASSYSTAGEETQYF. Here the CDR3 DNA reads TGTGCCAGCAGTTACTCGACGGCAGGGGAAGAGACCCAGTACTTC.

This clone was observed a few times. The genes are TRBV24-1 and TRBJ1-5, with 8 positions matching TRBD1. The CDR3 consists of 16 residues. The V and J ends lost 3 bases and 0 bases, in that order; junction bases with no gene match: 3. CDR1 is KGHDR and CDR2 is SFDVKD in the germline V gene. The CDR3 here is CATSDPGQGSNQPQHF. Written as DNA, the CDR3 is TGTGCCACCAGTGATCCCGGACAGGGTAGCAATCAGCCCCAGCATTTT.

The gene calls are TRBV19 and TRBJ1-4; TRBD1 might be the D (5 bases). Germline CDR1 reads LNHDA; CDR2 reads SQIVND (reference sequence). V lost 4 bases and J 2 bases, leaving 11 bases between the germline ends. This CDR3 comprises 15 residues. For the CDR3, the DNA is TGTGCCAGTAGTACCCTCGGGGGGACTAATGAAAAACTGTTTTTT. Protein: CASSTLGGTNEKLFF.

Only one count was recorded for this clone. The chain's CDR3 is CASSLQDTEAFF. CDR3 coding DNA: TGTGCCAGCAGCTTACAGGACACTGAAGCTTTCTTT. V and J are TRBV11-2 and TRBJ1-1; no clear D. CDR1 SGHAT and CDR2 FQNNGV come from the germline V gene. CDR3 length equals 12 residues. V was trimmed by 2 bases and J by 3 bases, leaving 4 bases between them.

The chain links TRBV7-9 to TRBJ2-5; a possible D gene is TRBD2 (5 bases). The V gene's germline CDR1 is SEHNR and CDR2 FQNEAQ (reference sequence). The CDR3 is made up of 14 amino acids. V was trimmed by 4 bases and J by 2 bases, leaving 11 bases between them. This chain's CDR3 is CASSSLAGQETQYF. The CDR3, as DNA: TGTGCCAGCAGCTCCCTGGCGGGTCAAGAGACCCAGTACTTC.

The rearrangement uses TRBV4-1 and TRBJ1-1; D might be TRBD1 (6 bases). V lost 4 bases and J lost 10, with 19 bases in between. The CDR3 is made up of 14 amino acids. CDR1 is MGHRA, CDR2 YSYEKL, per germline. The CDR3: CASSLIPRQVLAFF. CDR3 nucleotides: TGCGCCAGCAGCCTGATCCCTCGACAGGTTTTAGCTTTCTTT.